These 23 T cell receptor beta chains were sequenced from one sample in a study of response to subunit inactivated influenza vaccine. From the RT-PCR reads, TCRdb called clonotypes with MiXCR, one entry per CDR3 protein. Here the sample spans about 180,000 distinct CDR3 sequences, approximately 9.2% being singletons. Here the sequenced sample was non-naive T cells sorted from PBMCs, taken on the day of vaccination. These receptors all stem from a man in his forties or fifties who received an inactivated influenza vaccine.

The rearrangement links TRBV6-2 or TRBV6-3 to TRBJ1-5; 7 positions match TRBD1. Germline V CDR1 and CDR2: MNHEY, SVGEGT. The CDR3 contains 18 residues. Trimming took 0 bases from V and 4 from J; bases not matched to a gene: 12. CDR3 bases: TGTGCCAGCAGTTACTCGAAAATTCGGACAGGCCAAAATCAGCCCCAGCATTTT. This gives the protein CASSYSKIRTGQNQPQHF.

This clonotype has just a few counts. The V and J genes are TRBV20-1 and TRBJ2-3, with D uncertain. Germline V gene lookup returns CDR1 DFQATT and CDR2 SNEGSKA (reference sequence). CDR3 length: 13 residues. Trimming pared 8 bases from V and 2 bases from J, leaving 14 bases between. CDR3 loop: CSRRLVHTDTQYF. The CDR3 DNA reads as TGCAGTCGTAGATTAGTCCACACAGATACGCAGTATTTT.

This clonotype showed up many times. V usage is TRBV20-1 and J usage is TRBJ2-1; 9 bases align to TRBD2. Per the germline V gene, CDR1 is DFQATT and CDR2 is SNEGSKA (reference sequence). The V gene end was trimmed by 6 bases and the J gene end by 3 bases; junction bases not matched to a gene: 9. There are 15 residues in the CDR3. The CDR3 DNA reads as TGCAGTGCCCCCAGGCCACTAGCGGGCTACAATGAGCAGTTCTTC. This gives the protein CSAPRPLAGYNEQFF.

This sequence joins TRBV20-1 and TRBJ2-2, with 11 nucleotides matching TRBD2. Germline loops: CDR1 DFQATT, CDR2 SNEGSKA (reference sequence). V lost 5 bases to trimming and J lost 3 bases; unmatched junction nucleotides: 11. There are 17 residues in the CDR3. Here the CDR3 reads CSAHGLAGPGHTGELFF. The CDR3 DNA sequence: TGCAGTGCTCATGGACTAGCGGGCCCCGGCCACACCGGGGAGCTGTTTTTT.

There are a few counts of this clonotype. The rearrangement uses TRBV6-1 and TRBJ2-3; D could derive from TRBD1 or TRBD2 (7 bases each). CDR1 MNHNS and CDR2 SASEGT come from the germline V gene. CDR3 length: 14 amino acids. The germline V and J ends were trimmed by 6 bases and 7 bases, with 17 bases remaining between them. The CDR3 loop is CASRHRGAGYTQYF. The CDR3 nucleotides read TGTGCCAGCAGACACAGGGGAGCGGGATATACGCAGTATTTT.

At least ten counts were recorded for this clonotype. The V gene is TRBV5-1, the J gene TRBJ2-3; no definite D call. V lost 0 bases and J 5 bases, leaving 16 bases between the germline ends. This CDR3 is 16 amino acids long. From germline, CDR1 is SGHRS and CDR2 YFSETQ. The chain's CDR3 is CASSLGNAVRVDTQYF. CDR3 nucleotides: TGCGCCAGCAGCTTGGGAAACGCGGTTCGTGTAGATACGCAGTATTTT.

This clonotype was counted ten times or more. The rearrangement links TRBV12-3 or TRBV12-4 to TRBJ2-7; D is perhaps TRBD2 (5 bases). The CDR3 has 14 amino acids. Trimming took 6 bases from V and 2 from J, leaving 14 bases between them. The CDR3 nucleotides are TGTGCCAGCAGGCGGGTCGGGCAGGCCTACGAGCAGTACTTC. Amino acids: CASRRVGQAYEQYF.

This clonotype was seen many times. The V call is TRBV28, the J call TRBJ2-7, with 7 bases matching TRBD1. Germline V gives CDR1 MDHEN, CDR2 SYDVKM. V was pared by 2 bases and J by 0 bases, with 13 bases of the junction left unmatched. The CDR3 has 18 residues. CDR3 sequence: CASSLVSGTEPHSYEQYF. CDR3 DNA sequence: TGTGCCAGCAGTTTAGTATCCGGGACAGAACCCCACTCCTACGAGCAGTACTTC.

This clonotype was seen ten or more times. V usage is TRBV6-2 or TRBV6-3 and J usage is TRBJ1-5; TRBD1 agrees at 9 bases. The V and J ends lost 5 bases and 7 bases, in that order; junction bases with no gene match: 6. Per the germline V gene, CDR1 is MNHEY and CDR2 is SVGEGT. This CDR3 comprises 14 residues. CDR3 nucleotides: TGTGCCAGCAGTCCACAGGGGGCTTGGCAGCCCCAGCATTTT. Translation gives CASSPQGAWQPQHF.

In its sample, this clonotype was seen a few times. The chain joins TRBV18 to TRBJ2-3; possibly TRBD2 for D (6 bases). This CDR3 is built from 16 residues. V lost 3 bases and J 6 bases, leaving 19 bases between the germline ends. Germline CDR1 is KGHSH and CDR2 is LQKENI. In DNA form, the CDR3 reads TGTGCCAGCTCACCGGGACTCCAAGGAGGGAAGGATACGCAGTATTTT. It yields the protein CASSPGLQGGKDTQYF.

The table lists this clonotype with a few counts. The chain uses TRBV3-1 and TRBJ1-2; D unresolved. V lost 0 bases to trimming and J lost 4 bases, with 6 bases between them. The CDR3 is 13 residues long. Per the germline V gene, CDR1 is LGHDT and CDR2 is YNNKEL (reference sequence). CDR3 nucleotides: TGTGCCAGCAGCCAAGATTTAGTCTATGGCTACACCTTC. Translated, it gives CASSQDLVYGYTF.

This clonotype was seen only a few times. The J gene is TRBJ2-1, the V gene TRBV11-2; D is possibly TRBD1 or TRBD2 (6 bases each). The CDR3 loop spans 12 amino acids. V gave up 8 bases and J gave up 8 bases, with 13 bases separating them. Germline CDR1 SGHAT, CDR2 FQNNGV. The chain's CDR3 is CASGRGGHEQFF. DNA of the CDR3: TGTGCCAGCGGACGTGGGGGGCATGAGCAGTTCTTC.

This clonotype was observed a few times. The V gene is TRBV7-2, the J gene TRBJ2-7; 8 bases are a match to TRBD2. CDR1 and CDR2 (germline): SGHTA, FQGNSA. This CDR3 is built from 17 residues. The ends lost 0 bases at V and 1 base at J; junction bases unmatched: 8. The CDR3 DNA reads TGTGCCAGCAGCTTAGCGGGGAGCGGGGGACGGTCCTACGAGCAGTACTTC. Translated, it gives CASSLAGSGGRSYEQYF.

This clonotype is large by share. This chain connects TRBV11-2 to TRBJ1-5, with D possibly matching TRBD1 (5 bases). Germline values: CDR1 SGHAT, CDR2 FQNNGV. This CDR3 has 13 residues. The V gene lost 5 bases and the J gene lost 4 bases, with 9 bases spanning the gap. The CDR3 protein is CASSQDMNQPQHF. The CDR3 bases are TGTGCCAGCAGCCAGGACATGAATCAGCCCCAGCATTTT.

This clonotype has only a few counts. The rearrangement joins TRBV10-3 to TRBJ2-1; possible D gene TRBD2, 5 bases. V dropped 6 bases and J dropped 7 bases, with 7 bases sitting between them. This CDR3 contains 11 residues. Germline values: CDR1 ENHRY, CDR2 SYGVKD. The CDR3 bases are TGTGCCATCAGAACGGGAAATGAGCAGTTCTTC. It codes for CAIRTGNEQFF.

This clonotype was seen a few times. The chain combines TRBV9 with TRBJ2-2; tentative D call: TRBD2 (5 bases). This CDR3 contains 15 residues. V lost 3 bases and J 5 bases, leaving 14 bases between the germline ends. Per the germline V gene, CDR1 is SGDLS and CDR2 is YYNGEE. CDR3 sequence (DNA): TGTGCCAGCAGCGCACGGGGTTCAGAGACCGGGGAGCTGTTTTTT. It encodes CASSARGSETGELFF.

This clonotype occurred many times. The rearrangement joins TRBV7-2 to TRBJ2-1, with a possible D match to TRBD1 (6 bases). The CDR3 spans 16 residues. From germline, CDR1 is SGHTA and CDR2 FQGNSA. Trimming removed 4 bases from V and 6 bases from J, with 19 bases in between. Here the CDR3 reads CASSSQGPSGSNEQFF. In DNA, the CDR3 is TGTGCCAGCAGCTCGCAGGGGCCCTCAGGATCCAATGAGCAGTTCTTC. The full variable domain, completed using reference TRBV7-2 and TRBJ2-1, is GAGVSQSPSNKVTEKGKDVELRCDPISGHTALYWYRQSLGQGLEFLIYFQGNSAPDKSGLPSDRFSAERTGGSVSTLTIQRTQQEDSAVYLCASSSQGPSGSNEQFFGPGTRLTVL.

Concerning this clonotype itself: A read error may be the cause here, since a much bigger clone is one base away. CDR3 in DNA: TGTGCCAGCGGCCTAGGCCCCCCCGGCAATGAGCAGTTCTTC. Translating gives CASGLGPPGNEQFF. This rearrangement joins TRBV11-2 to TRBJ2-1; no clear D gene. There are 14 residues in the CDR3. The V gene's germline CDR1 is SGHAT and CDR2 FQNNGV. Between the trimmed V and J ends, which lost 8 bases and 6 bases, there was a span of 17 bases.

This clonotype was counted a few times. This CDR3 reads CASSKDRTGARLGQTGELFF. The CDR3 coding sequence is TGTGCCAGCAGTAAAGACAGGACAGGGGCTCGATTGGGGCAAACCGGGGAGCTGTTTTTT. The chain recombines TRBV6-1 with TRBJ2-2, with TRBD1 matching 9 bases. CDR3 length: 20 amino acids. After removal of 5 bases from V and 5 bases from J, the junction contained 21 bases not matched to a gene. Germline V CDR1 and CDR2: MNHNS, SASEGT.

The table lists this clonotype with a few counts. The gene calls are TRBV7-8 and TRBJ1-2; D may be TRBD1 (6 bases). The CDR3 covers 14 residues. Germline V CDR1 and CDR2: SGHVS, FQNEAQ. V lost 4 bases and J lost 2, with 11 bases in between. In DNA, the CDR3 is TGTGCCAGCAGCTCGAAGACAGGAAACTATGGCTACACCTTC. Encoded protein: CASSSKTGNYGYTF.

This clonotype has only a few counts. The genes are TRBV12-3 or TRBV12-4 and TRBJ2-1, with 7 bases aligning to TRBD2. This CDR3 has 16 residues. The V segment lost 4 bases and the J segment 0 bases; nucleotides outside the gene matches: 6. CDR3: CASSSWRGSSYNEQFF. The CDR3 nucleotides are TGTGCCAGCAGTTCCTGGCGGGGGAGCTCCTACAATGAGCAGTTCTTC.

This clonotype was counted only a few times. The rearrangement uses TRBV10-3 and TRBJ2-3, with TRBD2 matching 10 bases. Germline V gene sequence: CDR1 ENHRY, CDR2 SYGVKD. Trimming removed 7 bases from V and 4 bases from J; junction bases left unmatched: 8. This CDR3 has 15 residues. CDR3 amino acids: CAITEPGLASDTQYF. CDR3 in DNA: TGTGCCATCACCGAACCGGGACTAGCGTCAGATACGCAGTATTTT.

This clonotype has at least ten counts. As DNA, the CDR3 is TGTGCCAGCAGTACCTCATGGGGGGCCGCGAGCTCTATAGTTAGGCAAGAGACCCAGTACTTC. Its translation is CASSTSWGAASSIVRQETQYF. The V gene is TRBV6-2 or TRBV6-3, the J gene TRBJ2-5, with D perhaps given as TRBD1 or TRBD2 (6 bases each). V dropped 5 bases and J dropped 2 bases, with 33 bases sitting between them. The CDR3 loop spans 21 amino acids. Germline CDR1 MNHEY, CDR2 SVGEGT.